Below, 32 T cell receptor beta chains from the same sample are listed, as sequenced in a study of CD8+CD57+ T cells in acquired aplastic anemia. CDR3 and TCR beta VDJ profiling relied on a genomic DNA template. TCRdb independently ran MiXCR on the reads; one entry per CDR3 protein. The data contain just over 150,000 distinct CDR3 sequences, 45% to 50% of them seen just once; the ten biggest clones take up roughly 30%. The authors sequenced patients whose flow cytometry had shown CD8+CD57+ cell expansion. The specimen sequenced was sorted CD4+, CD8+, or CD8+CD57+ T cells (not recorded which) from PBMCs. These receptors all come from a human donor with aplastic anemia.

In its sample, this clonotype was seen many times. The rearrangement links TRBV6-1 to TRBJ1-2, with TRBD1 matching over 9 bases. The CDR3 spans 15 residues. V gave up 6 bases and J gave up 2 bases; unmatched junction bases: 7. The germline gives CDR1 MNHNS, CDR2 SASEGT. CDR3 loop: CASRHRDRVNYGYTF. The CDR3 DNA follows: TGTGCCAGCAGGCACCGGGACAGGGTGAACTATGGCTACACCTTC.

This clonotype was seen more than once but under ten times. The CDR3 loop reads CASSLSMGGTEAFF. CDR3 bases: TGTGCCAGCAGTTTATCGATGGGGGGGACTGAAGCTTTCTTT. V usage is TRBV27 and J usage is TRBJ1-1; tentative D call: TRBD1 (5 bases). The CDR3 is 14 residues long. Between the trimmed V and J ends, which lost 0 bases and 5 bases, there was a span of 10 bases. The germline CDR1 and CDR2 sequences are MNHEY and SMNVEV (reference sequence).

As to this clonotype: A much larger clone differs from this one at a single base, so this may be a read error. V and J are TRBV4-1 and TRBJ1-2; D is ambiguous. The CDR3 runs 16 residues. Trimming stripped 1 base from V and 6 bases from J, with 18 bases between. Germline V gene data show CDR1 as MGHRA and CDR2 as YSYEKL. The CDR3 reads CASSQVWASTADGYTF. CDR3 nucleotides: TGCGCCAGCAGCCAAGTTTGGGCCAGCACTGCGGATGGCTACACCTTC.

The V and J genes are TRBV20-1 and TRBJ1-6; the D gene is possibly TRBD1 (6 bases). This CDR3 has 14 residues. From germline, CDR1 is DFQATT and CDR2 SNEGSKA (reference sequence). V dropped 3 bases and J dropped 2 bases, with 8 bases sitting between them. The CDR3 DNA reads TGCAGTGCTAGGCAGGGGCCCTATAATTCACCCCTCCACTTT. Residues: CSARQGPYNSPLHF.

This clonotype showed up many times. V usage is TRBV9 and J usage is TRBJ1-5; tentatively, D is TRBD1 (5 bases). V was pared by 3 bases and J by 3 bases, with 7 bases between. There are 13 residues in the CDR3. CDR1 SGDLS and CDR2 YYNGEE come from the germline V gene. The CDR3 nucleotides read TGTGCCAGCAGCGCCAGGGTCAATCAGCCCCAGCATTTT. Translation gives CASSARVNQPQHF.

The J gene is TRBJ2-5, the V gene TRBV7-9, with no clear D. V was clipped by 4 bases and J by 0 bases, with 6 bases between them. The CDR3 extends over 13 amino acids. Germline CDR1 reads SEHNR; CDR2 reads FQNEAQ (reference sequence). CDR3 sequence: CASSSTNQETQYF. CDR3 nucleotides: TGTGCCAGCAGCTCGACCAACCAAGAGACCCAGTACTTC.

The count of this clonotype is one. This chain connects TRBV20-1 to TRBJ2-5; tentative D call: TRBD1 (5 bases). Germline CDR1 DFQATT, CDR2 SNEGSKA (reference sequence). The CDR3 contains 12 residues. V was cut by 4 bases and J by 4 bases, with 10 bases left in between. The CDR3 DNA is TGCAGTGCTATAAACCAGGGAGAGACCCAGTACTTC. Residues: CSAINQGETQYF.

This clonotype was recorded many times. V usage is TRBV7-8 and J usage is TRBJ1-1; a possible D gene is TRBD1 (6 bases). V was pared by 5 bases and J by 6 bases, with 25 bases between. This CDR3 contains 17 residues. Germline V gives CDR1 SGHVS, CDR2 FQNEAQ. The CDR3 spells CASSHRVLSYAGPEAFF. The CDR3 DNA is TGTGCCAGCAGCCACAGGGTACTCTCTTATGCGGGGCCTGAAGCTTTCTTT.

This clonotype appeared a few times. V is TRBV12-3 or TRBV12-4 and J is TRBJ2-7; D remains ambiguous. The CDR3 has 10 amino acids. V shed 5 bases and J shed 2 bases, with 1 base lying between them. The DNA for the CDR3 is TGTGCCAGCAGTACCTACGAGCAGTACTTC. It encodes CASSTYEQYF.

In this sample, this clonotype turned up many times. The rearrangement joins TRBV20-1 to TRBJ2-1; maybe TRBD2 (5 bases). Germline values: CDR1 DFQATT, CDR2 SNEGSKA (reference sequence). Trimming pared 6 bases from V and 0 bases from J, leaving 15 bases between. This CDR3 region has 15 residues. CDR3 sequence reads: CSAARGSLSYNEQFF. The CDR3 DNA sequence: TGCAGTGCCGCCCGCGGGTCCCTCTCCTACAATGAGCAGTTCTTC.

This clonotype was detected only a few times. The chain links TRBV7-6 to TRBJ2-1; D is undetermined. Germline lookup yields CDR1 SGHVS and CDR2 FNYEAQ. The V gene lost 5 bases and the J gene lost 5 bases, with 7 bases spanning the gap. The CDR3 runs 12 residues. CDR3 loop: CASSRADNEQFF. The CDR3 DNA sequence: TGTGCCAGCAGCCGAGCAGACAATGAGCAGTTCTTC.

This clonotype appeared many times. This chain uses TRBV11-1 with TRBJ2-7; D is perhaps TRBD2 (5 bases). The V end lost 0 bases, the J end lost 6 bases, and 12 bases lay between the germline ends. Germline V gene lookup returns CDR1 SGHAT and CDR2 FQDESV (reference sequence). The CDR3 is 14 residues long. The CDR3 DNA sequence: TGTGCCAGCAGCTTAGCAGGTGAGGGTTTCGAGCAGTACTTC. This encodes CASSLAGEGFEQYF.

The chain links TRBV25-1 to TRBJ2-3; 10 bases are a match to TRBD2. Germline CDR1 MGHDK, CDR2 SYGVNS. This CDR3 is built from 14 residues. V shed 7 bases and J 5 bases; nucleotides not matched to a gene: 6. The CDR3 coding sequence is TGTGCCAGCACTCAGCGGGGGGGATTAGATACGCAGTATTTT. The encoded protein is CASTQRGGLDTQYF.

This clonotype has a single count. This chain uses TRBV7-2 with TRBJ1-1; D perhaps matches TRBD1 (5 bases). The V gene lost 1 base and the J gene lost 4 bases, with 7 bases spanning the gap. Germline CDR1 SGHTA, CDR2 FQGNSA. CDR3 size: 13 residues. The CDR3 DNA is TGTGCCAGCAGCTTAGGGGGGTTCACTGAAGCTTTCTTT. Protein: CASSLGGFTEAFF.

This chain connects TRBV24-1 to TRBJ2-3; no firm D call. V dropped 9 bases and J dropped 5 bases, with 5 bases sitting between them. CDR3 length: 10 amino acids. Germline V gene lookup returns CDR1 KGHDR and CDR2 SFDVKD. CDR3 sequence: CATPKDTQYF. For the CDR3, the DNA is TGTGCCACCCCCAAAGATACGCAGTATTTT.

Ten or more counts support this clonotype. The gene calls are TRBV13 and TRBJ1-1, with D perhaps TRBD1 (6 bases). The ends were cut back, 4 bases at V and 5 bases at J, with 17 bases in the middle. The CDR3 covers 15 residues. Germline assignment: CDR1 PRHDT and CDR2 FYEKMQ (reference sequence). CDR3 amino acids: CASSYVQGEWTEAFF. The CDR3 bases are TGTGCCAGCAGCTACGTACAGGGAGAGTGGACTGAAGCTTTCTTT.

Many counts were recorded for this clonotype. The V and J genes are TRBV20-1 and TRBJ2-7; D uncertain. The CDR3 is 12 residues long. CDR1 is DFQATT and CDR2 is SNEGSKA in the germline V gene (reference sequence). V shed 6 bases and J shed 0 bases, with 9 bases lying between them. CDR3 DNA sequence: TGCAGTGCATCAGCTAGCTCCTACGAGCAGTACTTC. This translates into CSASASSYEQYF.

In its sample, this clonotype ranks as medium-sized. The chain joins TRBV13 to TRBJ2-7; D remains unclear. This CDR3 is built from 14 residues. Trimming pared 3 bases from V and 3 bases from J, leaving 12 bases between. In germline, CDR1 is PRHDT, CDR2 FYEKMQ (reference sequence). The CDR3 sequence is CASSFGVDDYEQYF. The CDR3 coding sequence is TGTGCCAGCAGCTTCGGTGTCGACGACTACGAGCAGTACTTC.

The gene calls are TRBV7-9 and TRBJ2-7; D is ambiguous. Trimming shortened V by 5 bases and J by 6 bases, and 8 bases separated the two germline ends. Per germline, CDR1 SEHNR and CDR2 FQNEAQ (reference sequence). The CDR3 sequence is 11 residues long. CDR3 sequence: CASSVVSEQYF. DNA for the CDR3: TGTGCCAGCAGCGTCGTCTCCGAGCAGTACTTC. Using reference TRBV7-9 and TRBJ2-7 for the parts outside the CDR3, the full variable domain is DTGVSQNPRHKITKRGQNVTFRCDPISEHNRLYWYRQTLGQGPEFLTYFQNEAQLEKSRLLSDRFSAERPKGSFSTLEIQRTEQGDSAMYLCASSVVSEQYFGPGTRLTVT.

The chain recombines TRBV2 with TRBJ1-2; maybe TRBD1 (6 bases). The CDR3 length is 14 residues. The V gene lost 3 bases and the J gene lost 5 bases, with 13 bases spanning the gap. CDR1 is SNHLY and CDR2 is FYNNEI in the germline V gene. The CDR3 nucleotides are TGTGCCAGCAGTGAGGCAGGGGATGGGTATGGCTACACCTTC. Its translation: CASSEAGDGYGYTF.

At least ten counts were recorded for this clonotype. The J gene is TRBJ1-1, the V gene TRBV7-6, with D possibly matching TRBD1 (6 bases). The CDR3 length is 12 residues. From germline, CDR1 is SGHVS and CDR2 FNYEAQ. V gave up 1 base and J gave up 7 bases, with 7 bases separating them. The CDR3 sequence: CASSLGGLEAFF. The CDR3 bases are TGTGCCAGCAGCTTAGGGGGGCTTGAAGCTTTCTTT.

The chain uses TRBV27 and TRBJ2-7; D is perhaps TRBD2 (6 bases). V was cut by 0 bases and J by 6 bases, with 21 bases left in between. The CDR3 is 17 residues long. Per germline, CDR1 MNHEY and CDR2 SMNVEV (reference sequence). CDR3 DNA sequence: TGTGCCAGCAGTTTATCTTATTTTATAGCGGATCAATGCGAGCAGTACTTC. It is translated as CASSLSYFIADQCEQYF.

Ten or more counts support this clonotype. The chain is built from TRBV19 and TRBJ1-1, with TRBD1 matching over 8 bases. Germline CDR1 reads LNHDA; CDR2 reads SQIVND (reference sequence). V lost 9 bases to trimming and J lost 8 bases; unmatched junction nucleotides: 17. The length of the CDR3 is 15 residues. CDR3 nucleotide sequence: TGTGCCAGCACCCACCTCGGGACAGGTCGTTTCGAAGCTTTCTTT. Translating gives CASTHLGTGRFEAFF.

The rearrangement uses TRBV10-3 and TRBJ1-5; D remains unclear. Deletions cut 4 bases from V and 7 bases from J, with 14 bases between. Per the germline V gene, CDR1 is ENHRY and CDR2 is SYGVKD. This CDR3 is built from 14 residues. This CDR3 is CAISVVQQGQPQHF. The CDR3 DNA is TGTGCCATCAGTGTGGTCCAGCAAGGACAGCCCCAGCATTTT.

DNA for the CDR3: TGTGCCAGCAGTGAAGGTAGTCCCTCTACAGATACGCAGTATTTT. Protein product: CASSEGSPSTDTQYF. The chain links TRBV2 to TRBJ2-3, with unresolved D. V gave up 1 base and J gave up 3 bases, with 11 bases separating them. Germline CDR1 SNHLY, CDR2 FYNNEI. The CDR3 runs to 15 residues.

Concerning this clonotype itself: A much larger clone differs by one base, so this may be a read error. The chain combines TRBV12-3 or TRBV12-4 with TRBJ2-1; D unclear. The CDR3 contains 13 residues. The DNA of the CDR3 is TGTGCCAGCAGTCTCTATACAAACAATGGGCAGTTCTTC. Translated: CASSLYTNNGQFF.

V usage is TRBV14 and J usage is TRBJ2-2; possibly TRBD1 for D (5 bases). V was clipped by 2 bases and J by 8 bases, with 9 bases between them. There are 13 residues in the CDR3. Germline CDR1 is SGHDN and CDR2 is FVKESK. CDR3 region: CASSQQGPGELFF. As DNA, the CDR3 is TGTGCCAGCAGCCAACAGGGTCCTGGGGAGCTGTTTTTT.

The rearrangement links TRBV25-1 to TRBJ2-1; 9 bases map to TRBD2. The J segment lost 8 bases and the V segment lost 0 bases, leaving 8 bases of the junction unmatched. Germline V CDR1 and CDR2: MGHDK, SYGVNS. CDR3 length: 16 amino acids. The CDR3 DNA reads TGTGCCAGCAGTGAATATATCCGCGGGGGGGTTGATGAGCAGTTCTTC. Its protein product is CASSEYIRGGVDEQFF.

This clonotype has a single count. J is TRBJ1-5 and V is TRBV20-1; no definite D call. The CDR3 consists of 14 residues. V gave up 6 bases and J gave up 1 base, with 13 bases separating them. Germline-derived CDR1 and CDR2 are DFQATT and SNEGSKA (reference sequence). Here the CDR3 reads CSASSFDSNQPQHF. As DNA, the CDR3 is TGCAGTGCCAGCAGTTTCGACAGCAATCAGCCCCAGCATTTT.

The chain combines TRBV7-3 with TRBJ2-7, with D perhaps matching TRBD1 or TRBD2 (7 bases each). CDR3 length: 14 amino acids. Germline V gene data show CDR1 as SGHTA and CDR2 as FQGTGA. The V gene lost 5 bases and the J gene lost 3 bases, with 14 bases spanning the gap. CDR3 residues: CASSPGGGNYEQYF. The CDR3 bases are TGTGCCAGCAGCCCAGGGGGGGGGAACTACGAGCAGTACTTC.

Ten or more counts support this clonotype. J is TRBJ2-1 and V is TRBV19; 10 bases fit TRBD2. V was clipped by 3 bases and J by 7 bases; unmatched bases: 3. The CDR3 is made up of 14 amino acids. Germline loops: CDR1 LNHDA, CDR2 SQIVND (reference sequence). CDR3 loop: CASSIFSGGNEQFF. CDR3 in DNA: TGTGCCAGTAGTATCTTTAGCGGGGGGAATGAGCAGTTCTTC. Based on the CDR3 plus reference TRBV19 and TRBJ2-1, the full variable domain is DGGITQSPKYLFRKEGQNVTLSCEQNLNHDAMYWYRQDPGQGLRLIYYSQIVNDFQKGDIAEGYSVSREKKESFPLTVTSAQKNPTAFYLCASSIFSGGNEQFFGPGTRLTVL.

The gene calls are TRBV2 and TRBJ1-2; D may be TRBD1 (5 bases). The germline V gene has CDR1 SNHLY and CDR2 FYNNEI. This CDR3 has 15 residues. Trimming took off 1 base at V and 3 bases at J, with 12 bases between the two ends. This CDR3 is CASSEGDFSYYGYTF. CDR3 nucleotide sequence: TGTGCCAGCAGTGAAGGGGACTTTTCTTACTATGGCTACACCTTC.